This TCR beta chain was sequenced for a study of blood T cell repertoires in COVID-19. At the level of the study: The origin of the acute and convalescent COVID-19 samples was the United States, Italy and Spain. T cells, B-cell-depleted T cells, or PBMCs provided the cDNA or gDNA that served as material.

The germline CDR1 and CDR2 sequences are MNHEY and SMNVEV (reference sequence). V lost 5 bases and J lost 8; bases outside the gene matches: 4. This CDR3 contains 13 residues. Enrolment of Seattle patients took place during active infection, and they were followed longitudinally. As originally analysed: Amplification of reference gene primers was used by the study to estimate nucleated cell counts. Profiling relied on immunoSEQ multiplex PCR, and the TCRdb table lists in-frame clones only, not all of them. For V, J and clone size, that table is used; D and trimming come from the DNA. The top ten hold 4% to 5% of the sample, which has roughly 130,000 clones, roughly 90% seen once.

The rearrangement links TRBV27 to TRBJ1-4; 8 bases fit TRBD1. The sample was peripheral blood. The TCR originated in a man between 60 and 70 years old with COVID-19, enrolled during active disease. CDR3 loop: CASSPWDREKLFF. CDR3 bases: TGTGCCAGCAGTCCGTGGGACAGGGAAAAACTGTTTTTT.